This T cell receptor beta chain came from a study of control samples from healthy donors and cancer patients. The table lists this clone with a count of one. The method was immunoSEQ multiplex PCR; TCRdb's version includes in-frame clones alone and lacks a portion of them. There are around 100,000 clones in the sample; 87% occur only once, and 15% to 20% lies in the top ten. The CDR3 covers 16 residues. V lost 5 bases and J lost 2; bases outside the gene matches: 8. CDR1 is MNHEY, CDR2 SMNVEV, per germline (reference sequence). Sequenced input: blood. The clonotype comes from a woman aged 50 to 65 in good health. V is TRBV27 and J is TRBJ1-5; the match to TRBD1 covers 8 bases. The CDR3 reads CASSRDDRGRNQPQHF. CDR3 bases: TGTGCCAGCAGTCGGGATGACAGGGGTCGCAATCAGCCCCAGCATTTT.